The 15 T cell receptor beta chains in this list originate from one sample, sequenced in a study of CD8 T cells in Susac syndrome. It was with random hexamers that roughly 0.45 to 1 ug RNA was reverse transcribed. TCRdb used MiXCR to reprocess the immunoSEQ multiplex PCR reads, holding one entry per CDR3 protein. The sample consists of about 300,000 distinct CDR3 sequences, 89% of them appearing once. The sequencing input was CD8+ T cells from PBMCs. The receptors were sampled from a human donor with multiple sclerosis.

CDR3 in DNA: TGTGCCAGCAGCCCCCTCGGGGAACTCGAGCAGTACTTC. This gives the protein CASSPLGELEQYF. The chain employs TRBV9 and TRBJ2-7; TRBD2 might be the D (5 bases). Germline assignment: CDR1 SGDLS and CDR2 YYNGEE. CDR3 length: 13 amino acids. The germline V and J ends were trimmed by 4 bases and 6 bases, with 14 bases remaining between them.

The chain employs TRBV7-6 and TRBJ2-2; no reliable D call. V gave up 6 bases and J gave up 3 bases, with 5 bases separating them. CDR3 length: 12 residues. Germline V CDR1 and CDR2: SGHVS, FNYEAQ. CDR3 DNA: TGTGCCAGCAGTATGTACACCGGGGAGCTGTTTTTT. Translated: CASSMYTGELFF.

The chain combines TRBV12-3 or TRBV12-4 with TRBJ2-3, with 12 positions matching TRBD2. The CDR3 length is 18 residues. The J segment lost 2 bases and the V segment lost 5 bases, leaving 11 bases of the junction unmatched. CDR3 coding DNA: TGTGCCAGCAGTGGCGGGACTAGCGGGCAGAGATACACAGATACGCAGTATTTT. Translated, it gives CASSGGTSGQRYTDTQYF.

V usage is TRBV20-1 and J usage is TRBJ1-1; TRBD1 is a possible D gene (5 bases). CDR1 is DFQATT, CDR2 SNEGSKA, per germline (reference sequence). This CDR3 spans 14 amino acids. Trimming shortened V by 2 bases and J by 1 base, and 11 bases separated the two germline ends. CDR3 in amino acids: CSARQGSANTEAFF. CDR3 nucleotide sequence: TGCAGTGCTAGACAGGGTTCGGCGAACACTGAAGCTTTCTTT.

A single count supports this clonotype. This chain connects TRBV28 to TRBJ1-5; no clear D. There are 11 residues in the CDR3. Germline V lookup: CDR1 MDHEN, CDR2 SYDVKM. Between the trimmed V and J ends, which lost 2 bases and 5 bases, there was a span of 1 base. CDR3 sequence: CASSLDQPQHF. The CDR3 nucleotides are TGTGCCAGCAGTTTAGATCAGCCCCAGCATTTT. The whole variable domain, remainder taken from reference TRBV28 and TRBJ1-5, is DVKVTQSSRYLVKRTGEKVFLECVQDMDHENMFWYRQDPGLGLRLIYFSYDVKMKEKGDIPEGYSVSREKKERFSLILESASTNQTSMYLCASSLDQPQHFGDGTRLSIL.

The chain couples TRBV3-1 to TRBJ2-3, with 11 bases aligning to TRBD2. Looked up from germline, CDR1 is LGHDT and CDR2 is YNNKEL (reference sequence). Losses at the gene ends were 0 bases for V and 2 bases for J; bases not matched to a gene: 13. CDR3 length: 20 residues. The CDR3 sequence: CASSQDRTSGPRRITDTQYF. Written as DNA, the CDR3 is TGTGCCAGCAGCCAAGATCGGACTAGCGGGCCCCGCCGTATCACAGATACGCAGTATTTT.

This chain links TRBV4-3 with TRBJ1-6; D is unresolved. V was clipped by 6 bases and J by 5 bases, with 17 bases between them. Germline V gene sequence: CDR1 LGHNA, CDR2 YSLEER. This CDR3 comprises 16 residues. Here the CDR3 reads CASSPSATADNSPLHF. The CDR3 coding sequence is TGCGCCAGCAGTCCCAGCGCGACCGCAGATAATTCACCCCTCCACTTT.

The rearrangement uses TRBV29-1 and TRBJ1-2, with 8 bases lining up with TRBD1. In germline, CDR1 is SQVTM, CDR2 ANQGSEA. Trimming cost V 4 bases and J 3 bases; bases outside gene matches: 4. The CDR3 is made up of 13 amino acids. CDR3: CSVGTGLYYGYTF. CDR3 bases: TGCAGCGTTGGGACAGGGCTTTACTATGGCTACACCTTC.

The CDR3 reads CAWSSVMSGELFF. DNA of the CDR3: TGTGCCTGGAGTTCAGTCATGTCCGGGGAGCTGTTTTTT. The chain is built from TRBV30 and TRBJ2-2; no clear D. The CDR3 length is 13 residues. CDR1 is GTSNPN and CDR2 is SVGIG in the germline V gene (reference sequence). Trimming left V 2 bases short and J 6 bases short, with 10 bases between.

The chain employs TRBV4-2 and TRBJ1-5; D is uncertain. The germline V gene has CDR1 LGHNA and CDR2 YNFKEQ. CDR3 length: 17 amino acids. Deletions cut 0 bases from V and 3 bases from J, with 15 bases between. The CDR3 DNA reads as TGTGCCAGCAGCCAAGAGTCGTTTGGCGGACCCAATCAGCCCCAGCATTTT. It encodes CASSQESFGGPNQPQHF.

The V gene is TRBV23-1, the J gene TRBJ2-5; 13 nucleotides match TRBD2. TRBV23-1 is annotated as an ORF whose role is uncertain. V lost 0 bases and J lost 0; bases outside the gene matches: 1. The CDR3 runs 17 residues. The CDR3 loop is CASSQSGTSGDQETQYF. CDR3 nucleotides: TGCGCCAGCAGTCAATCGGGGACTAGCGGGGACCAAGAGACCCAGTACTTC.

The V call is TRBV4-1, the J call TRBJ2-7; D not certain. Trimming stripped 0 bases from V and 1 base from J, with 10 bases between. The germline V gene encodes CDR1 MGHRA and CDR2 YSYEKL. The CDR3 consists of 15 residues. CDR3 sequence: CASSQEPGLSYEQYF. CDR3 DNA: TGCGCCAGCAGCCAAGAACCGGGCCTTTCCTACGAGCAGTACTTC.

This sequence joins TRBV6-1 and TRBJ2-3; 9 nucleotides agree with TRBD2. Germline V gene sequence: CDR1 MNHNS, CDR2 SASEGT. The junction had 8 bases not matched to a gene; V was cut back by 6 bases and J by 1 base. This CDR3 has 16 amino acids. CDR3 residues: CASRPIAGVGTDTQYF. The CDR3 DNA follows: TGTGCCAGCAGACCCATAGCGGGAGTCGGCACAGATACGCAGTATTTT.

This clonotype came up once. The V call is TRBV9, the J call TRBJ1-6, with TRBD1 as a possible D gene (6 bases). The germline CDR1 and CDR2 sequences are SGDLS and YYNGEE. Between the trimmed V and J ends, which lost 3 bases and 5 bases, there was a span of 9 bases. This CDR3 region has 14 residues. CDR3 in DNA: TGTGCCAGCAGCGGAGGGGGGGATAATTCACCCCTCCACTTT. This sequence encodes CASSGGGDNSPLHF.

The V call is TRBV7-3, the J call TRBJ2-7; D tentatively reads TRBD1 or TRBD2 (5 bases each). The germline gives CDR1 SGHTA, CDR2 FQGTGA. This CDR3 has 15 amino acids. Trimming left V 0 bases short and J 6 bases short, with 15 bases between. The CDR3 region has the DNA TGTGCCAGCAGCTTAACGTTTAGCGACAGCAGCGAGCAGTACTTC. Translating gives CASSLTFSDSSEQYF. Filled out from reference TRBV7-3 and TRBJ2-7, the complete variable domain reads GAGVSQTPSNKVTEKGKYVELRCDPISGHTALYWYRQSLGQGPEFLIYFQGTGAADDSGLPNDRFFAVRPEGSVSTLKIQRTERGDSAVYLCASSLTFSDSSEQYFGPGTRLTVT.